This entry lists 3 T cell receptor beta chains sequenced from one sample in a study of blood T cell repertoires in COVID-19. Profiling relied on immunoSEQ multiplex PCR, and the TCRdb table lists in-frame clones only, not all of them. The sample includes more than 65,000 clones, roughly 84% of them seen just once. Source material: peripheral blood. Receptor source: a man aged 30 to 39 with COVID-19, enrolled during active disease.

The gene calls are TRBV7-2 and TRBJ1-1; D uncertain. Per germline, CDR1 SGHTA and CDR2 FQGNSA. V lost 5 bases to trimming and J lost 1 base, with 8 bases between them. The CDR3 totals 13 residues. This CDR3 is CASSTLRNTEAFF. The CDR3 DNA follows: TGTGCCAGCAGCACCCTCAGGAACACTGAAGCTTTCTTT.

In DNA form, the CDR3 reads TGCGCCAGCAGCCAAGTCACCTCAGGAGGGGCTGGCTACACCTTC. Encoded protein: CASSQVTSGGAGYTF. This chain uses TRBV4-3 with TRBJ1-2, with D possibly matching TRBD1 (5 bases). The CDR3 consists of 15 residues. Trimming left V 1 base short and J 7 bases short, with 16 bases between. Germline values: CDR1 LGHNA, CDR2 YSLEER.

V gene TRBV27 combines with J gene TRBJ2-7; a possible D gene is TRBD1 (6 bases). The length of the CDR3 is 15 residues. Germline CDR1 is MNHEY and CDR2 is SMNVEV (reference sequence). Trimming removed 1 base at V and 2 bases at J, with 12 bases between. CDR3 region: CASSLFGAGAYEQYF. CDR3 nucleotide sequence: TGTGCCAGCAGTTTATTTGGGGCAGGGGCCTACGAGCAGTACTTC.